Sequencing of this T cell receptor (beta chain) was carried out in a study of shared clonotypes between healthy human individuals. The protocol was immunoSEQ multiplex PCR, while the TCRdb copy is restricted to in-frame clones and leaves out a portion. The profile shows a few million clones, roughly 93% of them singletons. Germline lookup yields CDR1 MNHNY and CDR2 SVGAGI (reference sequence). V shed 6 bases and J 2 bases; nucleotides not matched to a gene: 7. This CDR3 comprises 14 residues. Material: naive CD4+ T cells from PBMCs. This sample's subset: CD45RA+ positively selected. The rearrangement joins TRBV6-6 to TRBJ2-7; 7 nucleotides agree with TRBD2. This clonotype was sampled from a man between 18 and 35 years old in good health. Some clones in this sample may be carry-over from other donors' samples. The CDR3 reads CASSRLGGAYEQYF. The CDR3 DNA reads TGTGCCAGCAGCCGCCTGGGGGGGGCCTACGAGCAGTACTTC.